The present TCR beta chain was sequenced within a study of cytomegalovirus exposure and HLA in healthy donors. Broader study findings: Later on, an analysis found that several of the most significant clusters appeared to be linked to common viral pathogens, which included parvovirus B19. Reported results showed that the classifier diagnosed cytomegalovirus status with high specificity and sensitivity. It was about 150 TCR beta chains that were listed as cytomegalovirus-associated. Of the V segments, some could not be distinguished, including TRBV6-2 and TRBV6-3, and were excluded.

The PCR was carried out with 60 Vbeta primers and 13 Jbeta primers. The method was immunoSEQ multiplex PCR; TCRdb's version includes in-frame clones alone and lacks a portion of them. The repertoire consists of about 140,000 clones, with about four fifths occurring once and the leading ten covering roughly 3.2%. On this clone: Its matching antigen is unknown.

V shed 3 bases and J 8 bases; nucleotides not matched to a gene: 8. The germline V gene encodes CDR1 SGDLS and CDR2 YYNGEE. This CDR3 comprises 16 residues. The source material was PBMCs. The clonotype comes from a man aged 18 to 30 in good health and CMV-seropositive. The chain carries TRBV9 and TRBJ2-1, with 13 bases fitting TRBD2. CDR3 sequence reads: CASSAGTSGIFDEQFF. The DNA for the CDR3 is TGTGCCAGCAGCGCCGGGACTAGCGGGATATTCGATGAGCAGTTCTTC.